This T cell receptor (beta chain) is from a study of blood T cell repertoires in COVID-19. Study information: The samples span acute and convalescent COVID-19 from the United States, Italy and Spain. PBMCs, B-cell-depleted T cells, or T cells provided the cDNA or gDNA that made up the material.

Germline loops: CDR1 KGHSH, CDR2 LQKENI. After removal of 3 bases from V and 4 bases from J, the junction contained 1 base not matched to a gene. This CDR3 has 15 residues. In the original workflow: Amplification from reference gene primers served as the basis for estimated nucleated cell counts. Assay used: immunoSEQ multiplex PCR; TCRdb lists only in-frame clones, some missing. That table furnishes V, J and clone size, whereas the DNA furnished D and trimming. The sample includes about 100,000 clones, around four fifths of them seen just once. The clonotype comes from a man in his 60s with acute or convalescent COVID-19. The sequenced sample was peripheral blood. The genes are TRBV18 and TRBJ2-1; 12 nucleotides match TRBD2. CDR3 residues: CASSPGTSGYNEQFF. CDR3 sequence (DNA): TGTGCCAGCTCACCCGGGACTAGCGGGTACAATGAGCAGTTCTTC.